This T cell receptor (beta chain) was recorded in a study of cytomegalovirus exposure and HLA in healthy donors. Whole-study context: From HLA-typed donors, an early data release held roughly 80 million unique TCRs. Findings and caveats of the study: According to the study, about 180 TCR beta chains were cytomegalovirus-associated. Earlier analysis yielded a pattern in which most TCR beta V segments were productive about 90% or about 30% of the time.

The trim removed 3 bases at V and 4 bases at J, leaving 7 bases unmatched. The germline CDR1 and CDR2 sequences are GTSNPN and SVGIG (reference sequence). The CDR3 runs 14 residues. Comment on this clone: What it recognizes is unknown.

Both 60 Vbeta primers and 13 Jbeta primers went into the PCR. TCRdb's copy holds only in-frame clones and misses some; the assay was immunoSEQ multiplex PCR. The table lists more than 95,000 clones, 75% to 85% of them singletons, with approximately 2% in the top ten. The origin of this receptor is a man aged 30 to 39 in good health and CMV-seronegative. The specimen sequenced was PBMCs. The chain combines TRBV30 with TRBJ2-3; 7 bases align to TRBD2. CDR3 DNA: TGTGCCTGGAGCGGAGCGGGGAGGTCAGATACGCAGTATTTT. Translated, it gives CAWSGAGRSDTQYF. Drawing the rest from reference TRBV30 and TRBJ2-3, the complete variable domain is SQTIHQWPATLVQPVGSPLSLECTVEGTSNPNLYWYRQAAGRGLQLLFYSVGIGQISSEVPQNLSASRPQDRQFILSSKKLLLSDSGFYLCAWSGAGRSDTQYFGPGTRLTVL.